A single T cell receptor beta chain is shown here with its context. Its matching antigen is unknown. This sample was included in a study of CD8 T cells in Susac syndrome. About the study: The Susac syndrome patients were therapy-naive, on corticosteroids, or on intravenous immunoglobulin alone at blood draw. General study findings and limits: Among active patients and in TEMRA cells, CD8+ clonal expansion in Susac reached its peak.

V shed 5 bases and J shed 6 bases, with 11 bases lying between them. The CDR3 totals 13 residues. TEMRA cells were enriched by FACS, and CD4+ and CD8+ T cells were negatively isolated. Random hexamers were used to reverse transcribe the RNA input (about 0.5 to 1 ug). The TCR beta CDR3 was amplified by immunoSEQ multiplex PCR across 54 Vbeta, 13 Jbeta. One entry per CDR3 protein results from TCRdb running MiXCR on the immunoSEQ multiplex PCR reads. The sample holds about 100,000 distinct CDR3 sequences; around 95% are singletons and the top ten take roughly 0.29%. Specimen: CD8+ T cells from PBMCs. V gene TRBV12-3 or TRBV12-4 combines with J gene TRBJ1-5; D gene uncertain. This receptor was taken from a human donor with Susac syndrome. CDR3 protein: CASSVGFGQPQHF. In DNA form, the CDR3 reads TGTGCCAGCAGTGTGGGATTTGGTCAGCCCCAGCATTTT.